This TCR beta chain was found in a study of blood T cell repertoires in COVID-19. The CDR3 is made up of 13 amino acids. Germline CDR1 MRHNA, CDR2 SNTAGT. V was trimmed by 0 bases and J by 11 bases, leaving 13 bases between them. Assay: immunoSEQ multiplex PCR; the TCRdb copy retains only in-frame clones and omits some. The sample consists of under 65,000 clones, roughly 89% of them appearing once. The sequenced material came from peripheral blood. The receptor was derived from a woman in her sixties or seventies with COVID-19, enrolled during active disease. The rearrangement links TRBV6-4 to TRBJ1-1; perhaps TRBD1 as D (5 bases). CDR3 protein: CASSDSGGLVAFF. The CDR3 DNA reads TGTGCCAGCAGTGACTCGGGGGGACTTGTGGCTTTCTTT.